This record concerns one TCR beta chain sequence. The data belong to a study of patients and donors after allogeneic stem cell transplantation. A single record per CDR3 protein comes from TCRdb applying MiXCR to the RT-PCR reads. The sample yields 70,000 to 85,000 distinct CDR3 sequences, roughly 29% seen once. The CDR3 is 16 residues long. Germline V gene data show CDR1 as SGHTA and CDR2 as FQGTGA. V lost 0 bases to trimming and J lost 4 bases; unmatched junction nucleotides: 3. The V and J genes are TRBV7-3 and TRBJ2-3; 11 nucleotides align to TRBD2. The specimen sequenced was blood, either unsorted or a sorted T cell fraction (not recorded which). The sequence was obtained from a human donor who was either an allogeneic HSCT recipient or a stem cell or donor lymphocyte infusion donor (not recorded which). It is not recorded whose cells these are; they may come from a transplant donor. CDR3 nucleotide sequence: TGTGCCAGCAGCTTAACAGGGACTAGCGGCTCAGATACGCAGTATTTT. Its translation is CASSLTGTSGSDTQYF.